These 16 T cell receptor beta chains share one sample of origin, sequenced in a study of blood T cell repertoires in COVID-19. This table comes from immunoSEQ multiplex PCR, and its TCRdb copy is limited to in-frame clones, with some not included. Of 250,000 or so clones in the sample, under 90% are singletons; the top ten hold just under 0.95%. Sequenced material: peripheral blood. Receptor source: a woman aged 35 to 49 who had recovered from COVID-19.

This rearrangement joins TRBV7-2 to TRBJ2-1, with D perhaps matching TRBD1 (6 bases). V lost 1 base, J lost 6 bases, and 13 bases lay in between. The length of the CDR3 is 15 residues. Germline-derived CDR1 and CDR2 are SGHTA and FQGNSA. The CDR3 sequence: CASSLDGGSFNEQFF. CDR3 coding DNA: TGTGCCAGCAGCTTAGATGGGGGCTCGTTCAATGAGCAGTTCTTC.

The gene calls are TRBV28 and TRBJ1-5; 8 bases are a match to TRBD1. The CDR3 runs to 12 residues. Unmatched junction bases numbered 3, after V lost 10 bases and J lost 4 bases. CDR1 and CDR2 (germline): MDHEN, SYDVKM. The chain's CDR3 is CATRTGNQPQHF. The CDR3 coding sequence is TGTGCCACCCGGACAGGGAATCAGCCCCAGCATTTT.

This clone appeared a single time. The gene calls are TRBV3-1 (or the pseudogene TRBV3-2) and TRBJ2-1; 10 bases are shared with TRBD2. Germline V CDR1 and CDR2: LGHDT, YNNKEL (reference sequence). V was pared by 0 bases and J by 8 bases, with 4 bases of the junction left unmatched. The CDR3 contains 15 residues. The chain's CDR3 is CASSQDLLAGDEQFF. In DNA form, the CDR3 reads TGTGCCAGCAGCCAAGATCTCCTAGCGGGAGATGAGCAGTTCTTC.

The CDR3, as DNA: TGTGCCAGCAGCTTGGCGCGGGCCCCCTACAATGAGCAGTTCTTC. It yields the protein CASSLARAPYNEQFF. This chain joins TRBV5-6 and TRBJ2-1; weak D call: TRBD2 (5 bases). Trimming removed 0 bases at V and 2 bases at J, with 9 bases between. Germline V lookup: CDR1 SGHDT, CDR2 YYEEEE. The CDR3 is 15 amino acids.

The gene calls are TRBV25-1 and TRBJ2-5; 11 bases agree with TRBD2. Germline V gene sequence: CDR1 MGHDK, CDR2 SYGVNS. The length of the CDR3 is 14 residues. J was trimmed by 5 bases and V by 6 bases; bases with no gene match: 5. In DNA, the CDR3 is TGTGCCAGCAGGGGGACTAGCGGCAAGGAGACCCAGTACTTC. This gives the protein CASRGTSGKETQYF.

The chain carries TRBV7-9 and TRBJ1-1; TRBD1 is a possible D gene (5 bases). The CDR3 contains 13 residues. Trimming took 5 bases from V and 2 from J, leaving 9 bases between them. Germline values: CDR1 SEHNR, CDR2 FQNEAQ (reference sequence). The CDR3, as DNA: TGTGCCAGCAGCCCTCAGGGAAACACTGAAGCTTTCTTT. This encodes CASSPQGNTEAFF.

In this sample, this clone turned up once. The CDR3, as DNA: TGTGCCAGAATCCTCCATGCCAGGTCTACTAGGGGGCCCCAAGAGACCCAGTACTTC. This codes for CARILHARSTRGPQETQYF. J is TRBJ2-5 and V is TRBV7-5; TRBD1, as called in the table, went unchecked against the DNA. TRBV7-5 has pseudogene status. The CDR3 sequence is 19 residues long.

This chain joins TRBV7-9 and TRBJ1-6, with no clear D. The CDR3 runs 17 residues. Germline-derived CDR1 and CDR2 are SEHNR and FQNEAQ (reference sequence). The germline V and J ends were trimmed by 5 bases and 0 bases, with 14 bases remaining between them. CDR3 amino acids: CASSPRLGSSYNSPLHF. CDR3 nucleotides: TGTGCCAGCAGCCCTCGACTGGGGAGCTCCTATAATTCACCCCTCCACTTT.

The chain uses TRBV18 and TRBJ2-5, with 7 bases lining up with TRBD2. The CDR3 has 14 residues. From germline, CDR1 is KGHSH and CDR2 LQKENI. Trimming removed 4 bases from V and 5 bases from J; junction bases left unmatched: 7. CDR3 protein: CASSLSGEGETQYF. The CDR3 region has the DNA TGTGCCAGCTCACTCTCCGGGGAGGGGGAGACCCAGTACTTC. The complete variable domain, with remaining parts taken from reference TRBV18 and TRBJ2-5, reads NAGVMQNPRHLVRRRGQEARLRCSPMKGHSHVYWYRQLPEEGLKFMVYLQKENIIDESGMPKERFSAEFPKEGPSILRIQQVVRGDSAAYFCASSLSGEGETQYFGPGTRLLVL.

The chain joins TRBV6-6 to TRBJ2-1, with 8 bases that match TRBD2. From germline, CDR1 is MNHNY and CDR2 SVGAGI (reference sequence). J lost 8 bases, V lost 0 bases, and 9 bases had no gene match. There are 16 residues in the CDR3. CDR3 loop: CASSYSGLGLADEQFF. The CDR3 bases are TGTGCCAGCAGTTACTCGGGACTAGGCCTAGCCGATGAGCAGTTCTTC.

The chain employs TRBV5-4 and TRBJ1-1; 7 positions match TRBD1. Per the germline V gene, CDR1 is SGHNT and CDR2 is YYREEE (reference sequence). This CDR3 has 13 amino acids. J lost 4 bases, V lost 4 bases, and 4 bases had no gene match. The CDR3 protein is CASSETGSTEAFF. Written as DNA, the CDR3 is TGTGCCAGCAGCGAGACAGGGAGCACTGAAGCTTTCTTT. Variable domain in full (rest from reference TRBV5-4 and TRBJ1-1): ETGVTQSPTHLIKTRGQQVTLRCSSQSGHNTVSWYQQALGQGPQFIFQYYREEENGRGNFPPRFSGLQFPNYSSELNVNALELDDSALYLCASSETGSTEAFFGQGTRLTVV.

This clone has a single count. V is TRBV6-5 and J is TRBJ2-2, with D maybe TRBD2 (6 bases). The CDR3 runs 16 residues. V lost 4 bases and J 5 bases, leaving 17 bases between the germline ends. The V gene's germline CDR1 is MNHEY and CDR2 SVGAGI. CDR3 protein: CASSSFLEGNTGELFF. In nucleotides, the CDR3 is TGTGCCAGCAGTTCTTTTTTGGAGGGGAATACCGGGGAGCTGTTTTTT.

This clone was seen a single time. The CDR3 nucleotides are TGCGCCAGCAGCCAGGCGACCGGGACAGGGGGCTCTCAGCCCCAGCATTTT. Translated, it gives CASSQATGTGGSQPQHF. The V call is TRBV4-1, the J call TRBJ1-5; 12 bases align to TRBD1. The V gene end was trimmed by 3 bases and the J gene end by 6 bases; junction bases not matched to a gene: 9. This CDR3 spans 17 amino acids. Germline-derived CDR1 and CDR2 are MGHRA and YSYEKL.

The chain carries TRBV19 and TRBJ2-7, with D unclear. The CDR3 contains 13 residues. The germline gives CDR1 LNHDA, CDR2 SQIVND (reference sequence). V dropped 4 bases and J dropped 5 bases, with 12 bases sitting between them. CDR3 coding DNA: TGTGCCAGTAGTAAGGCTAGTGAGCACGAGCAGTACTTC. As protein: CASSKASEHEQYF.

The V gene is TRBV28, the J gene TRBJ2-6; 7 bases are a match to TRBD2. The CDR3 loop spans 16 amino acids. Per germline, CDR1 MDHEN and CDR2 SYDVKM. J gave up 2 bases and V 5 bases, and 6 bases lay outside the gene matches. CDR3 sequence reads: CASSPWGGPGANVLTF. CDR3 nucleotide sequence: TGTGCCAGCAGTCCATGGGGAGGGCCTGGGGCCAACGTCCTGACTTTC.

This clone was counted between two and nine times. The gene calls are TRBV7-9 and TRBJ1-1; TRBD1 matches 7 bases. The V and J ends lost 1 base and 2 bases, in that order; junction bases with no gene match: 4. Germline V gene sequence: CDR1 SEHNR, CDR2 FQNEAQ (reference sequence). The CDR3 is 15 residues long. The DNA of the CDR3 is TGTGCCAGCAGCTTAGAGGGGACAGCCAACACTGAAGCTTTCTTT. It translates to CASSLEGTANTEAFF.